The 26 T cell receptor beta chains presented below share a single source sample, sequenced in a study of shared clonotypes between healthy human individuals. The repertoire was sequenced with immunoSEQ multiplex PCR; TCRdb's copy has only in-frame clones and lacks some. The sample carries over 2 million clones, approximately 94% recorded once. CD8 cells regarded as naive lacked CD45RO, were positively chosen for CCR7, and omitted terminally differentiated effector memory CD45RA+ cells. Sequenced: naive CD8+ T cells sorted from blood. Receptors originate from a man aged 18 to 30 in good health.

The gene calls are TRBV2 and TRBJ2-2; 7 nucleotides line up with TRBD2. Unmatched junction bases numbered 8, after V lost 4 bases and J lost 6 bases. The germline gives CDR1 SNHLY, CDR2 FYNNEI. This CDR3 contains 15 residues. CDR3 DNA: TGTGCCAGCAGTGGTAAGGCGGGAGAGCCCGGGGAGCTGTTTTTT. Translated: CASSGKAGEPGELFF.

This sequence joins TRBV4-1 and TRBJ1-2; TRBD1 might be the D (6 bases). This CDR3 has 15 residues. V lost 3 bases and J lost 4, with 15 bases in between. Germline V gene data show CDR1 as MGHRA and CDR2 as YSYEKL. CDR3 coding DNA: TGCGCCAGCAGCCAGGTTGCGGGGGGCGGCTATGGCTACACCTTC. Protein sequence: CASSQVAGGGYGYTF.

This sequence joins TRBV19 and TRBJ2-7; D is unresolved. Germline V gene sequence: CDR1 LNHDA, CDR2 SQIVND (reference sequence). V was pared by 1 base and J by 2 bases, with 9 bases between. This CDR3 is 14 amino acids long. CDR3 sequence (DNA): TGTGCCAGTAGTATAGCAAGAGGAACCTACGAGCAGTACTTC. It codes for CASSIARGTYEQYF. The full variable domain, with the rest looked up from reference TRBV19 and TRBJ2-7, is DGGITQSPKYLFRKEGQNVTLSCEQNLNHDAMYWYRQDPGQGLRLIYYSQIVNDFQKGDIAEGYSVSREKKESFPLTVTSAQKNPTAFYLCASSIARGTYEQYFGPGTRLTVT.

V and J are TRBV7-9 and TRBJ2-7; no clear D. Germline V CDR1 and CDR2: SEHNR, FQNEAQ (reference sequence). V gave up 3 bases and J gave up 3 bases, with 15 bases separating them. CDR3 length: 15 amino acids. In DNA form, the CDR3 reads TGTGCCAGCAGCTTCTCCGGCAGTCAAAGCTACGAGCAGTACTTC. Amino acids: CASSFSGSQSYEQYF.

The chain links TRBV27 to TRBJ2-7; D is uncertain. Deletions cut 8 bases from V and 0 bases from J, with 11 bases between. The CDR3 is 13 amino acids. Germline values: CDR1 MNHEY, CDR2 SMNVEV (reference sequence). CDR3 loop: CASGPRPSYEQYF. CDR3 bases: TGTGCCAGCGGCCCGAGACCCTCCTACGAGCAGTACTTC.

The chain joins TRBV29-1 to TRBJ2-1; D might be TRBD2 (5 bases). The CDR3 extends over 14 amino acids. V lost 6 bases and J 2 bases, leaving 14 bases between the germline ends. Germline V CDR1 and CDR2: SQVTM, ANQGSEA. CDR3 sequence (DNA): TGCAGCGTCCCAGCCCAGCGGACCTACAATGAGCAGTTCTTC. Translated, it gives CSVPAQRTYNEQFF.

The CDR3 is CASMKEGEGTGELFF. In DNA, the CDR3 is TGTGCCAGCATGAAGGAGGGGGAAGGGACCGGGGAGCTGTTTTTT. J is TRBJ2-2 and V is TRBV2; D might be TRBD1 or TRBD2, each matching 6 bases. Germline V lookup: CDR1 SNHLY, CDR2 FYNNEI. V dropped 7 bases and J dropped 5 bases, with 17 bases sitting between them. CDR3 length equals 15 residues. Supplemented by reference TRBV2 and TRBJ2-2, the full variable domain reads EPEVTQTPSHQVTQMGQEVILRCVPISNHLYFYWYRQILGQKVEFLVSFYNNEISEKSEIFDDQFSVERPDGSNFTLKIRSTKLEDSAMYFCASMKEGEGTGELFFGEGSRLTVL.

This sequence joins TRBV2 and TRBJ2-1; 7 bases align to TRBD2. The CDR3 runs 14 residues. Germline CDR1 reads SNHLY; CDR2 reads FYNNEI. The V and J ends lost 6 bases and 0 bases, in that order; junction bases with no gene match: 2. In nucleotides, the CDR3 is TGTGCCAGCAGCCCGGGAGGCTCCTACAATGAGCAGTTCTTC. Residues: CASSPGGSYNEQFF.

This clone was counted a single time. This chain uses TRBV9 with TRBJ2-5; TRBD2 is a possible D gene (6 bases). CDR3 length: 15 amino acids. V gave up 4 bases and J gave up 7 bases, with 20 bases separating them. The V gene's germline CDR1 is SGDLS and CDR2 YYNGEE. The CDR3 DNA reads TGTGCCAGCAGCCCGGGGGTAGCGCCCGGGGGGACCCAGTACTTC. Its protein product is CASSPGVAPGGTQYF.

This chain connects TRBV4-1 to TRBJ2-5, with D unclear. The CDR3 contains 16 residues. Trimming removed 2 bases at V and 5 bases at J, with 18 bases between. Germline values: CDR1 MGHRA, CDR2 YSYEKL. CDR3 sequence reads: CASSQQPSRPSETQYF. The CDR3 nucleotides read TGCGCCAGCAGCCAACAACCGAGCAGGCCGTCGGAGACCCAGTACTTC.

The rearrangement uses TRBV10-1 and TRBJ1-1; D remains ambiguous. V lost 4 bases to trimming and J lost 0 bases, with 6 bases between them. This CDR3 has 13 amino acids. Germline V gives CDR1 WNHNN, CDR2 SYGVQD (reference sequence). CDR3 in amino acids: CASSVGMNTEAFF. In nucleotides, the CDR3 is TGCGCCAGCAGTGTAGGGATGAACACTGAAGCTTTCTTT.

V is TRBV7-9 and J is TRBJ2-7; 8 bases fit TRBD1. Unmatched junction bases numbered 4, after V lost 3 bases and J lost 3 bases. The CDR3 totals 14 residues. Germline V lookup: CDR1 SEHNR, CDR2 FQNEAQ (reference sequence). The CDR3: CASSLPDRGYEQYF. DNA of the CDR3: TGTGCCAGCAGCTTGCCAGACAGGGGCTACGAGCAGTACTTC.

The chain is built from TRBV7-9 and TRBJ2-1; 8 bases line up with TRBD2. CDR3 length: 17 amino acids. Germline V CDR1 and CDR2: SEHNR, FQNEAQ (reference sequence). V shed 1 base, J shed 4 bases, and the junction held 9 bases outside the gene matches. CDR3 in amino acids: CASSLDTSGRQYNEQFF. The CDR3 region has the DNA TGTGCCAGCAGCTTAGATACTAGCGGAAGGCAATACAATGAGCAGTTCTTC.

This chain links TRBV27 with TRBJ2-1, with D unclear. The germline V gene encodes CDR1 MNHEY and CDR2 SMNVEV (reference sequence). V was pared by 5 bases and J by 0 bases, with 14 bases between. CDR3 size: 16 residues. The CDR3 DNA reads TGTGCCAGCAGTCCCTACCCCCGTCTCTCCTACAATGAGCAGTTCTTC. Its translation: CASSPYPRLSYNEQFF.

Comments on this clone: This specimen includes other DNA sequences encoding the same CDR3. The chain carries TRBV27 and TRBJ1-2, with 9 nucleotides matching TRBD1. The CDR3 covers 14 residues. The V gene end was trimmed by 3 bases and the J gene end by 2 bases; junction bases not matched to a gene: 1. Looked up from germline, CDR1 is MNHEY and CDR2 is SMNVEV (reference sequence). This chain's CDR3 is CASSFTGGNYGYTF. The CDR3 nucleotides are TGTGCCAGCAGTTTTACAGGGGGCAACTATGGCTACACCTTC.

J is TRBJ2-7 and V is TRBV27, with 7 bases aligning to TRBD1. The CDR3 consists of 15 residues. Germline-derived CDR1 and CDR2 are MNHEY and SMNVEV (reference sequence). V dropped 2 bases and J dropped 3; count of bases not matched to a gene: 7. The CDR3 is CASSLNRDSLYEQYF. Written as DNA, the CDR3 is TGTGCCAGCAGTTTAAACCGGGACAGTCTCTACGAGCAGTACTTC.

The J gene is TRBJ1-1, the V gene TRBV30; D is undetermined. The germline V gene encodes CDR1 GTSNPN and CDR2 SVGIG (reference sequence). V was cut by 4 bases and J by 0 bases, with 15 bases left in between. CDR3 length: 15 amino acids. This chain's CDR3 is CAWTSSDIMNTEAFF. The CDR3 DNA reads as TGTGCCTGGACCTCCAGTGATATCATGAACACTGAAGCTTTCTTT.

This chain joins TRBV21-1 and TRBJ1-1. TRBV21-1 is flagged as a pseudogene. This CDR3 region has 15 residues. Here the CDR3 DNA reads TGTGCCAGCAGCACGACGAGGAGCATGAACACTGAAGCTTTCTTT. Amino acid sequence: CASSTTRSMNTEAFF.

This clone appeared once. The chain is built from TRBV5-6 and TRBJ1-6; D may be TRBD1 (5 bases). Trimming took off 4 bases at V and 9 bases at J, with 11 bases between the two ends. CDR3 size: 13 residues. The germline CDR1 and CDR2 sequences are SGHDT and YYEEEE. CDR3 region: CASSGQGRSPLHF. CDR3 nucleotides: TGTGCCAGCAGCGGGCAGGGTCGTTCACCCCTCCACTTT.

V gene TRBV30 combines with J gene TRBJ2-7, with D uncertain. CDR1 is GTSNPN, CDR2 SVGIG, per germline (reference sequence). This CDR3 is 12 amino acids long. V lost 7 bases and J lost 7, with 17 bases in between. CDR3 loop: CASIGPPFEQYF. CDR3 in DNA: TGTGCCTCCATAGGCCCCCCTTTTGAGCAGTACTTC.

CDR3 region: CASSIDGGRAKNIQYF. CDR3 bases: TGTGCCAGTAGTATAGATGGAGGAAGAGCCAAAAACATTCAGTACTTC. The chain uses TRBV19 and TRBJ2-4; D perhaps matches TRBD2 (5 bases). V lost 0 bases, J lost 0 bases, and 9 bases lay in between. CDR1 LNHDA and CDR2 SQIVND come from the germline V gene (reference sequence). This CDR3 has 16 residues.

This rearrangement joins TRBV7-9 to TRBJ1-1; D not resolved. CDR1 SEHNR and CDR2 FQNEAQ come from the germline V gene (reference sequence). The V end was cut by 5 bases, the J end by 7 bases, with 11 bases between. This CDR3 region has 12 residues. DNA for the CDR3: TGTGCCAGCAGCCCAACCGGTAATGAAGCTTTCTTT. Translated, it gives CASSPTGNEAFF.

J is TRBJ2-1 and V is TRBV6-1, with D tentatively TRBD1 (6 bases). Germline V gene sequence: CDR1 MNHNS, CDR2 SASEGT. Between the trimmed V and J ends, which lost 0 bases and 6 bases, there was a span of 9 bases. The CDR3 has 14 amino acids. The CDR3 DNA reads TGTGCCAGCAGTGAAGCCGGGACATTCAATGAGCAGTTCTTC. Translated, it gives CASSEAGTFNEQFF.

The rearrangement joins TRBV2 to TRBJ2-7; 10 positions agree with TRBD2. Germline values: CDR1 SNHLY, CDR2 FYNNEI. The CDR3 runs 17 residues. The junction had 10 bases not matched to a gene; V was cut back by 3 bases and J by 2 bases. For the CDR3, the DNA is TGTGCCAGCAGTGATCACTCCCAACTAGCGGGACCCTACGAGCAGTACTTC. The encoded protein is CASSDHSQLAGPYEQYF.

CDR3 residues: CASSQSVGGVNYEQYF. As DNA, the CDR3 is TGTGCCAGCAGCCAATCTGTGGGGGGTGTCAACTACGAGCAGTACTTC. The chain has TRBV9 and TRBJ2-7; TRBD2 is a possible D gene (6 bases). CDR3 length: 16 residues. V dropped 4 bases and J dropped 3 bases, with 20 bases sitting between them. The germline V gene encodes CDR1 SGDLS and CDR2 YYNGEE.

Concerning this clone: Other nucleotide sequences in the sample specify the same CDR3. The CDR3 DNA sequence: TGTGCCAGCAGTGATAACGGTTACGAGCAGTACTTC. This codes for CASSDNGYEQYF. The J gene is TRBJ2-7, the V gene TRBV6-1; no firm D call. Per germline, CDR1 MNHNS and CDR2 SASEGT. The germline V and J ends were trimmed by 3 bases and 4 bases, with 7 bases remaining between them. The CDR3 covers 12 residues.